The rows below give T cell receptor beta chains drawn from one sample of a study of T cell responses to AZD1222 COVID-19 vaccine. Clones were read by immunoSEQ multiplex PCR, and TCRdb kept only the in-frame ones, dropping some. The data show under 130,000 clones, around 91% seen once. The sequences come from peripheral blood, collected on day 0 of AZD1222 vaccination. The receptor source for this set is an adult in good health. The CDR3 runs from the conserved cysteine through the conserved F or W. Each record gives: V gene, D gene, clone size, J gene, CDR3 DNA, CDR3 protein. The D gene is left open where the match is weak. Clone size is given for some rows only: seen once, a few or many times, or a class if the clone is expanded.

>TRBV5-6|-|-|TRBJ1-5
TGTGCCAGCAGCTTGGCGACAGGCTATAGCAATCAGCCCCAGCATTTT
CASSLATGYSNQPQHF
>TRBV28|TRBD1|-|TRBJ1-6
TGTGCCAGCAGAGAAAGGTGGTGGGGACAGGGTAGTTCACCCCTCCACTTT
CASRERWWGQGSSPLHF
>TRBV25-1|TRBD1|-|TRBJ2-2
TGTGCCAGCAGTTACTCGGACAGGGACACCGGGGAGCTGTTTTTT
CASSYSDRDTGELFF
>TRBV5-1|TRBD2|-|TRBJ2-5
TGCGCCAGCAGCTTAGGTAGCGGGGGAGAGACCCAGTACTTC
CASSLGSGGETQYF
>TRBV6-4|-|-|TRBJ1-5
TGTGCCAGCAGTGTTGACAGGCCGAATCAGCCCCAGCATTTT
CASSVDRPNQPQHF
>TRBV11-2|-|-|TRBJ1-1
TGTGCCAGCAGCTTCCGGGGGTCTGAAGCTTTCTTT
CASSFRGSEAFF
>TRBV18|TRBD1|-|TRBJ2-7
TGTGCCAGCTCACCCGGGACAGGGGGCCCCTACGAGCAGTACTTC
CASSPGTGGPYEQYF
>TRBV5-1|TRBD1|-|TRBJ1-2
TGCGCCAGCAGCCCGGGACAGGGGCATCTAGGCTACACCTTC
CASSPGQGHLGYTF
>TRBV6-6|-|-|TRBJ1-1
TGTGCCAGCAGCCACAAAACGAACACTGAAGCTTTCTTT
CASSHKTNTEAFF
>TRBV18|TRBD1|-|TRBJ1-2
TGTGCCAGCTCACCCAATACAGGGGAAGGAATTGGCTACACCTTC
CASSPNTGEGIGYTF
>TRBV6-2/TRBV6-3|-|once|TRBJ2-2
TGTGCCAGCAGTTACTCGATCGTCAGCCGTTTATACACCGGGGAGCTGTTTTTT
CASSYSIVSRLYTGELFF
>TRBV7-9|-|-|TRBJ1-3
TGTGCCAGCAGCTTAGATGCTGGAAACACCATATATTTT
CASSLDAGNTIYF
>TRBV2|-|-|TRBJ1-5
TGTGCCAGCTGGGCAGGGGCCTTAGGGCAGCCCCAGCATTTT
CASWAGALGQPQHF
>TRBV7-6|-|-|TRBJ1-4
TGTGCCAGCAGCTTATCACAGGCAACTAATGAAAAACTGTTTTTT
CASSLSQATNEKLFF
>TRBV30|-|once|TRBJ1-1
TGTGCCTGGAGTGTTTTTTGGGGAGTGCGACAAGTGAACACTGAAGCTTTCTTT
CAWSVFWGVRQVNTEAFF
>TRBV3-1/TRBV3-2|TRBD1|-|TRBJ2-7
TGTGCCAGCAGCCAGACCGGGACAGGGATCTACGAGCAGTACTTC
CASSQTGTGIYEQYF
>TRBV20-1|-|-|TRBJ1-3
TGCAGTGCTAGTCCCGGACATATTTCTGGAAACACCATATATTTT
CSASPGHISGNTIYF
>TRBV5-6|-|-|TRBJ2-5
TGTGCCAGCAGCTTGGGATGGGCCCAGACCCAGTACTTC
CASSLGWAQTQYF
>TRBV6-5|-|few|TRBJ1-1
TGTGCCAGCAGTACAGGGACCACTGAAGCTTTCTTT
CASSTGTTEAFF
>TRBV3-1/TRBV3-2|-|-|TRBJ1-2
TGTGCCAGCAGCCAGGGTGACAAAGGGTCCTATGGCTACACCTTC
CASSQGDKGSYGYTF
>TRBV6-4|-|-|TRBJ1-1
TGTGCCAGTCCGGTGAACACTGAAGCTTTCTTT
CASPVNTEAFF
>TRBV19|TRBD1|-|TRBJ1-5
TGTGCCAGTAGTATAGGAGGGGCAGGGGGCGCGCAGCCCCAGCATTTT
CASSIGGAGGAQPQHF
>TRBV19|-|once|TRBJ1-5
TGTGCCAGTAGTATAGTCTGGGGAAGCAATCAGCCCCAGCATTTT
CASSIVWGSNQPQHF
>TRBV2|TRBD1|-|TRBJ1-2
TGTGCCAGCAGTGCCCGACAGGGGATTGGCTACACCTTC
CASSARQGIGYTF
>TRBV28|-|-|TRBJ1-4
TGTGCCAGCTCCCAGACCAATGAAAAACTGTTTTTT
CASSQTNEKLFF
>TRBV11-3|-|once|TRBJ1-5
TGTGCCAGCAGCTCCTCCCATCAGCCCCAGCATTTT
CASSSSHQPQHF
>TRBV5-8|TRBD2|-|TRBJ2-1
TGTGCCAGCAGCTTTATAATAATCGCGGGAGCTCTCAATGAGCAGTTCTTC
CASSFIIIAGALNEQFF
>TRBV3-1/TRBV3-2|-|-|TRBJ2-7
TGTGCCAGCAGCCAAGCTGGACAGCCCCAGCCCGAGCAGTACTTC
CASSQAGQPQPEQYF
>TRBV4-1|-|-|TRBJ2-7
TGCGCCAGCAGCCACGCGGGACAGACTACCTACGAGCAGTACTTC
CASSHAGQTTYEQYF
>TRBV28|TRBD1|-|TRBJ1-2
TGTGCCAGCAGTTTGCAGGGGGGTAGCTATGGCTACACCTTC
CASSLQGGSYGYTF
>TRBV5-1|-|-|TRBJ2-6
TGCGCCAGCAGCCCAACCTCTGGGGCCAACGTCCTGACTTTC
CASSPTSGANVLTF
>TRBV28|-|-|TRBJ2-7
TGTGCCAGCAGATTAAGGACCGCCATCTACGAGCAGTACTTC
CASRLRTAIYEQYF
>TRBV2|TRBD2|-|TRBJ2-7
TGTGCCAGCAGTTCTAGCGGGGGGCATCAAGAGCAGTACTTC
CASSSSGGHQEQYF
>TRBV7-8|-|-|TRBJ2-2
TGTGCCAGCAGCTTGGGGGGAATAAACACCGGGGAGCTGTTTTTT
CASSLGGINTGELFF
>TRBV30|-|-|TRBJ1-2
TGTGCCTGGAGACCCGACCCCTTCGGGGGCTACACCTTC
CAWRPDPFGGYTF
>TRBV7-6|TRBD1|-|TRBJ2-7
TGTGCCAGCAGCTTTCCGGGACAGGGTTCCTACGAGCAGTACTTC
CASSFPGQGSYEQYF
>TRBV11-2|-|few|TRBJ1-6
TGTGCCAGCAACGCAGGGGCGGGTTCACCCCTCCACTTT
CASNAGAGSPLHF
>TRBV3-1/TRBV3-2|-|-|TRBJ1-2
TGTGCCAGCAGCCGGGACGGACAGTCTAACTATGGCTACACCTTC
CASSRDGQSNYGYTF
>TRBV12-3/TRBV12-4|-|once|TRBJ2-3
TGTGCCAGCAGTTCTAACAGGGCTGGTACGCAGTATTTT
CASSSNRAGTQYF
>TRBV18|-|-|TRBJ1-3
TGTGCCAGCTCACCTACACGGGACACCCACTCCTCTGGAAACACCATATATTTT
CASSPTRDTHSSGNTIYF
>TRBV4-2|TRBD1|few|TRBJ2-5
TGTGCCAGCAGCCAAGGGGCAGGGGGAGAGACCCAGTACTTC
CASSQGAGGETQYF
>TRBV30|TRBD2|-|TRBJ2-5
TGTGCCTGGAGTGTAACGCGGGGGAGCCAAGAGACCCAGTACTTC
CAWSVTRGSQETQYF
>TRBV23-1|-|-|TRBJ2-3
TGCGCCAGCAGTATGAGGGGCCCTTCTAGCACAGATACGCAGTATTTT
CASSMRGPSSTDTQYF
>TRBV6-1|-|-|TRBJ2-7
TGTGCCAGCAGTGAAGCGGTCCCCGAACCCTACGAGCAGTACTTC
CASSEAVPEPYEQYF
>TRBV5-1|-|few|TRBJ1-1
TGCGCCAGCAGCTTGGTGCAGGGTGAAGCTTTCTTT
CASSLVQGEAFF
>TRBV5-1|-|-|TRBJ2-3
TGCGCCAGCAGCTTTCGTGGGGGGGCCGCAGATACGCAGTATTTT
CASSFRGGAADTQYF
>TRBV7-9|TRBD2|-|TRBJ2-7
TGTGCCAGCAGCTCCCCCATACGGGGGGAGGTCTACGAGCAGTACTTC
CASSSPIRGEVYEQYF
>TRBV6-2/TRBV6-3|-|-|TRBJ1-2
TGTGCCAGCAGTTACTCGAGGGTCGTTGGCAGGAGGGACTATGGCTACACCTTC
CASSYSRVVGRRDYGYTF
>TRBV4-1|-|once|TRBJ1-4
TGCGCCAGCAGCCAAGGGACAGTTGCAACTAATGAAAAACTGTTTTTT
CASSQGTVATNEKLFF
>TRBV7-8|TRBD1|-|TRBJ1-5
TGTGCCAGCAGCTCCCGGGGGGGACAGGGTCAGCCCCAGCATTTT
CASSSRGGQGQPQHF
>TRBV9|-|few|TRBJ2-2
TGTGCCAGCAGCGCACAGGGTCCTGGAACCGGGGAGCTGTTTTTT
CASSAQGPGTGELFF